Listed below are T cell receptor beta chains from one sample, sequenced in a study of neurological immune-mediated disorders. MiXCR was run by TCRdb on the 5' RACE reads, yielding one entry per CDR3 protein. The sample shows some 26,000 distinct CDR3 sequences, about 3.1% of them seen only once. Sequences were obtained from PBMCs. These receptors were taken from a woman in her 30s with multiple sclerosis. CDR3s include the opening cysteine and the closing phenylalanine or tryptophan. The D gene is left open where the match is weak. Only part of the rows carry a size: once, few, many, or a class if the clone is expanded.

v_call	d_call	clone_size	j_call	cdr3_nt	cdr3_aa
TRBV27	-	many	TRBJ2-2	TGTGCCAGCAGTTTACAACCGCGGGGAACCGGGGAGCTGTTTTTT	CASSLQPRGTGELFF
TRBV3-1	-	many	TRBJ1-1	TGTGCCAGCAGCCAACAGGGATTGAACACTGAAGCTTTCTTT	CASSQQGLNTEAFF
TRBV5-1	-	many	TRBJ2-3	TGCGCCAGCAGCTTCGGGGGAACCTACACAGATACGCAGTATTTT	CASSFGGTYTDTQYF
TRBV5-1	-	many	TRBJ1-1	TGCGCCAGCAGCTTTGGGCAGCGTGAAGCTTTCTTT	CASSFGQREAFF
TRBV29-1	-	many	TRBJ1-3	TGCAGCGCAAACCTTGGACAGCTCCCTGGAAACACCATATATTTT	CSANLGQLPGNTIYF
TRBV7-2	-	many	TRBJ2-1	TGTGCCAGCAGCTTATGGGGCGGCGGGATGGACAATGAGCAGTTCTTC	CASSLWGGGMDNEQFF
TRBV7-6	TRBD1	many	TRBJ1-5	TGTGCCAGCAGCTTAGTCAGACAGGGGTGCAATCAGCCCCAGCATTTT	CASSLVRQGCNQPQHF
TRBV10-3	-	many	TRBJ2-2	TGTGCCACCGGGACACTGGACACCGGGGAGCTGTTTTTT	CATGTLDTGELFF
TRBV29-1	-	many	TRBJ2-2	TGCAGCGGCACAAGGTTCACCGGGGAGCTGTTTTTT	CSGTRFTGELFF
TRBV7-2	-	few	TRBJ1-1	TGTGCCAGCAAATTTGGGAAGATGAACACTGAAGCTTTCTTT	CASKFGKMNTEAFF
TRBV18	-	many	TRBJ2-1	TGTGCCAGTAACAGCGGGCTTAGCTCCTACAATGAGCAGTTCTTC	CASNSGLSSYNEQFF
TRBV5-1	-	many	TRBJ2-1	TGCGCCAGCACCAGTGCTAGCCACAATGAGCAGTTCTTC	CASTSASHNEQFF
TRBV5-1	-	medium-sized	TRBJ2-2	TGCGCCAGCAGCCCGGGCAGCTACACCGGGGAGCTGTTTTTT	CASSPGSYTGELFF
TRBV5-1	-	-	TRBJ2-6	TGCGCCAGCAGCTTGTCTCCAGGTGGGGCCAAAGTCCTGACTTTC	CASSLSPGGAKVLTF
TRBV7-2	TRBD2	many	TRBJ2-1	TGTGCCAGCGTCCCAACTAGCGGGAGGGCCAATGAGCAGTTCTTC	CASVPTSGRANEQFF
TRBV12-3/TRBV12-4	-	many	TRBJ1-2	TGTGCCAGCAGCCCGGGGAGTTGGTTGGGCTACACCTTC	CASSPGSWLGYTF
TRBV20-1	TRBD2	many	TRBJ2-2	TGCAGTGCTAGAAAGCGGGGGAGGGACACCGGGGAGCTGTTTTTT	CSARKRGRDTGELFF
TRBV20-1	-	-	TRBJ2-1	TGCAGTGCTAGTATGGGGGGTAGGGATGAGCAGTTCTTC	CSASMGGRDEQFF
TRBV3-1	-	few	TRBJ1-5	TGTGCCAGCAGCCGGGCAGGGCCAACTTCTCCCCAGAATTTT	CASSRAGPTSPQNF
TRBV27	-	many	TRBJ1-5	TGTGCCAGCAGTTGGGGTCAGCCCCAGAATTTT	CASSWGQPQNF
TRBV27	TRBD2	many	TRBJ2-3	TGTGCCAGCGCCCTCCACAGGGTAGCGGGGGGCACAGATACGCAGTATTTT	CASALHRVAGGTDTQYF
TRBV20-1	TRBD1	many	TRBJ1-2	TGCAGTGCTAGAGATCCGGCAGGGGGCCACTATGGCTACACCTTC	CSARDPAGGHYGYTF
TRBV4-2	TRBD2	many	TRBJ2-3	TGTGCCAGCAGCCAAGATCCTAGCGGGGGTTCTCGCACAGATACGCAGTATTTT	CASSQDPSGGSRTDTQYF
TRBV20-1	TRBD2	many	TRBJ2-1	TGCAGTGCTCCGACTCGCGCGGGAGGTGGTAATGAGCAGTTCTTC	CSAPTRAGGGNEQFF
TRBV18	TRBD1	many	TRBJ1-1	TGTGCCAGCTCACACCCGGGACAGGGCGCTGAAGCTTTCTTT	CASSHPGQGAEAFF
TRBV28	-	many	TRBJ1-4	TGTGCCAGCAGTCCCGGGGGGTCTAATGAAAAACTGTTTTTT	CASSPGGSNEKLFF
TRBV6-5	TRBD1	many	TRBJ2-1	TGTGCCAGCAGCCAAACAGGGGACTCCTACAATGAGCAGTTCTTC	CASSQTGDSYNEQFF
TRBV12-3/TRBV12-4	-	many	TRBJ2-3	TGTGCCAGCAGTTTATCCACAGATACGCAGTATTTT	CASSLSTDTQYF
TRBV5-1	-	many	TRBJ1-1	TGCGCCAGCAGCCCAAGTTCTCTTCTTCCACAGAACACTGAAGCTTTCTTT	CASSPSSLLPQNTEAFF
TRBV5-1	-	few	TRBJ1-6	TGCGCCAGCAGCTTGGATGTCAGGGTCAATTCACCCCTCAACTTT	CASSLDVRVNSPLNF
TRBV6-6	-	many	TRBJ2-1	TGTGCCAGCATCCTCAAAAGGGCGCTTATCAATGAGCAGTTCTTC	CASILKRALINEQFF
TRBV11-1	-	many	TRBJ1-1	TGTGCCAGCAGCCCACACCCTTATACTAACACTGAAGCTTTCTTT	CASSPHPYTNTEAFF
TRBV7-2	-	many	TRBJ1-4	TGTGCCAGCAGCATTTCCGGGACTACGGAGGAAAAACTGTTTTTT	CASSISGTTEEKLFF
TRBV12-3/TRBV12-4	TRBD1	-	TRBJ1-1	TGTGCCAGCACCAGGACAGGGCGGTTGGCTGAAGCTTTCTTT	CASTRTGRLAEAFF
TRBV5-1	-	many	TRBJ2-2	TGCGCCAGCAGCTTACTGATAAACACCGGGGAGCTGTTTTTT	CASSLLINTGELFF
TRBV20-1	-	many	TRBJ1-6	TGCAGTGCTAGAGGGCAGGACTGGTATTCACCCCTCAACTTT	CSARGQDWYSPLNF
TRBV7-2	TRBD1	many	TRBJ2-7	TGTGCCAGCAGCTCAGTTGGGGACAGGGCCGAGCAGTACTTC	CASSSVGDRAEQYF
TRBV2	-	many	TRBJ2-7	TGTGCCAGCAGTTTCACCCCGGGGATATACGAGCAGTACTTC	CASSFTPGIYEQYF
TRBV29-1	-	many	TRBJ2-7	TGCAGCGTTGCTAGGGGCTACGAGCAGTACTTC	CSVARGYEQYF
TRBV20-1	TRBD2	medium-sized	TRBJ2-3	TGCAGTGCTGGCCAGCGGGGGGGCCTCACAGATACGCAGTATTTT	CSAGQRGGLTDTQYF
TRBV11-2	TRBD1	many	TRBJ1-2	TGTGCCAGCAGTGTCAAGGGGGCTGGAGGCTACACCTTC	CASSVKGAGGYTF
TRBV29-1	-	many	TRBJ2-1	TGCAGCGTTCAAACGGAACTTTATAACAATGAGCAGTTCTTC	CSVQTELYNNEQFF
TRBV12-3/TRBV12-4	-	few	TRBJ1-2	TGTGCCAGCGGAATAACCCACTATGGCTACACCTTC	CASGITHYGYTF
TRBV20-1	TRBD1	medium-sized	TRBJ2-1	TGCAGTGCTCCCACAGGGACAGGGTACAATGAGCAGTTCTTC	CSAPTGTGYNEQFF
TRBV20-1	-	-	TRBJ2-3	TGCAGTGCTTACCCAACGGGAGATACGCAGTATTTT	CSAYPTGDTQYF
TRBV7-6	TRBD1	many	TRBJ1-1	TGTGCCAGCAGTACAGGGGGCGGTGAAGCTTTCTTT	CASSTGGGEAFF
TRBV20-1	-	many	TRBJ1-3	TGCAGTGCTAGACACTCTGGAAACACCATATATTTT	CSARHSGNTIYF
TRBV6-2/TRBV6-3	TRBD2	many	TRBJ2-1	TGTGCCAGCGGGTCGGCGGGTAGACTAGCGGGAGACAATGAGCAGTTCTTC	CASGSAGRLAGDNEQFF
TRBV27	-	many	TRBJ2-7	TGTGCCAGCAGTTTTTCGGGGCCGAACTACGAGCAGTACTTC	CASSFSGPNYEQYF
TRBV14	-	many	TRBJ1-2	TGTGCCAGCAGTCATAACCCTAACTATGGCTACACCTTC	CASSHNPNYGYTF
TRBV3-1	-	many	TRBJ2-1	TGTGCCAGCAGCTTCAGCTTAGAGCAGTTCTTC	CASSFSLEQFF
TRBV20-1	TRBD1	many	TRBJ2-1	TGCAGTGCTCCAACCCCGACAGGGGAAGACTTTGAGCAGTTCTTC	CSAPTPTGEDFEQFF
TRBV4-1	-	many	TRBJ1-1	TGCGCCAGCAGCCAAGAGAGACGGGCGGACACTGAAGCTTTCTTT	CASSQERRADTEAFF
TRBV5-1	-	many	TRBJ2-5	TGCGCCAGCAGCTTGGAGAGGTGGGGGGAGACCCAGTACTTC	CASSLERWGETQYF
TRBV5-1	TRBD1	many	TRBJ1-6	TGCGCCAGCAGCCATGGGACAGGGAATTCACCCCTCCACTTT	CASSHGTGNSPLHF